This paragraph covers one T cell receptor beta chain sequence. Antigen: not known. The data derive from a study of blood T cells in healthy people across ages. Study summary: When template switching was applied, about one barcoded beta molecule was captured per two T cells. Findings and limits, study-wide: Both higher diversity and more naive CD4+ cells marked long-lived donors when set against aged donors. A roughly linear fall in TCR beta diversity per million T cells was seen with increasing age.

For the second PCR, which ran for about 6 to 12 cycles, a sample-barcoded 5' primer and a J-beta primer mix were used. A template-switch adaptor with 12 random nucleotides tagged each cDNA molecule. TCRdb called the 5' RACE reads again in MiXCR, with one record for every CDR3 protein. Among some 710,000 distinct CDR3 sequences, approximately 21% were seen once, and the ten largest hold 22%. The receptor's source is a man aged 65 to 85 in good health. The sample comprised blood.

CDR3 sequence (DNA): TGTGCCAGCAGGCATTTACAGGGGGCAGATACGCAGTATTTT. This gives the protein CASRHLQGADTQYF. The chain joins TRBV6-6 to TRBJ2-3; 8 positions agree with TRBD1. V lost 6 bases to trimming and J lost 4 bases; unmatched junction nucleotides: 6. The CDR3 is made up of 14 amino acids. CDR1 MNHNY and CDR2 SVGAGI come from the germline V gene (reference sequence).